This TCR beta chain was captured in a study of cytotoxic CD8 clonotypes in ibrutinib-treated CLL. Across the study: Following treatment for a median about 12 months, range 6 to 36, response samples were then taken.

Libraries of TCR beta were made from 2 to 2.5 micrograms of genomic DNA that came from cryopreserved PBMCs. Libraries were prepared by immunoSEQ multiplex PCR; TCRdb keeps only in-frame clonotypes and omits some of them. Among about 330,000 clones, around 66% were seen once, and the ten largest hold 6.3%. The CDR3 extends over 12 amino acids. Germline CDR1 is SQVTM and CDR2 is ANQGSEA. The V end was cut by 4 bases, the J end by 6 bases, with 10 bases between. This specimen consisted of PBMCs, obtained after 36 months of ibrutinib treatment. The rearrangement uses TRBV29-1 and TRBJ2-1, with a tentative D call TRBD2 (6 bases). The TCR sequence derives from a human donor with chronic lymphocytic leukemia. CDR3 bases: TGCAGCGTTGTCCTGGGGGGCAATGAGCAGTTCTTC. Protein sequence: CSVVLGGNEQFF.